These 7 T cell receptor beta chains were all obtained from the same sample, sequenced in a study of CD8 T cells in ankylosing spondylitis (dated by TCRdb to about 2017). Library preparation used 5' RACE. The data were produced on an Illumina HiSeq 2500. TCRdb's own reprocessing of the public reads used fastp at Q25 and MiXCR and kept productive beta chains. Entries are consolidated by CDR3 protein sequence, retaining the most common genes and DNA. In this sample the table shows 200,000 or so distinct CDR3 sequences, 10% to 15% of which occur a single time. The ten largest clones represent approximately 10% of the sample. Sequenced material: blood, either unsorted or a sorted T cell fraction (not recorded which). These receptors all come from a female donor with ankylosing spondylitis or in good health (not recorded which).

This clonotype was recorded many times. This chain joins TRBV4-3 and TRBJ2-3; D gene unclear. V was cut by 0 bases and J by 2 bases, with 6 bases left in between. CDR1 and CDR2 from the germline V gene are LGHNA and YSLEER. The CDR3 length is 14 residues. Written as DNA, the CDR3 is TGCGCCAGCAGCCAAGACCCCTTCACAGATACGCAGTATTTT. It yields the protein CASSQDPFTDTQYF.

This chain links TRBV7-8 with TRBJ2-3, with 12 bases matching TRBD1. In germline, CDR1 is SGHVS, CDR2 FQNEAQ. The V segment lost 4 bases and the J segment 3 bases; nucleotides outside the gene matches: 5. The CDR3 totals 16 residues. In DNA, the CDR3 is TGTGCCAGCAGCTCCGGGACAGGGGGCTTAACAGATACGCAGTATTTT. This sequence encodes CASSSGTGGLTDTQYF.

This clonotype was seen many times. The V call is TRBV29-1, the J call TRBJ2-2, with D tentatively TRBD1 (5 bases). Trimming took off 4 bases at V and 3 bases at J, with 9 bases between the two ends. Germline V CDR1 and CDR2: SQVTM, ANQGSEA. This CDR3 is 13 amino acids long. CDR3 residues: CSVAGHHTGELFF. Written as DNA, the CDR3 is TGCAGCGTTGCAGGACATCACACCGGGGAGCTGTTTTTT.

This clonotype showed up many times. The rearrangement links TRBV5-1 to TRBJ2-1, with 9 bases aligning to TRBD2. Germline trimming cut 4 bases from V and 5 bases from J; bases unmatched to any gene: 7. The CDR3 consists of 15 residues. Germline values: CDR1 SGHRS, CDR2 YFSETQ. The CDR3 nucleotides read TGCGCCAGCAGCCAGATAGCGGGAGTAAACAATGAGCAGTTCTTC. Protein: CASSQIAGVNNEQFF.

The chain has TRBV12-3 or TRBV12-4 and TRBJ2-5; D unclear. This CDR3 is built from 16 residues. Trimming cost V 4 bases and J 0 bases, with 15 bases left between them. In DNA, the CDR3 is TGTGCCAGCAGTTCCGGCGAAGGATACCACCAAGAGACCCAGTACTTC. Translating it yields CASSSGEGYHQETQYF.

Concerning this clonotype itself: Since a much larger clone is just one base distant, this may be a read error. V and J are TRBV7-2 and TRBJ2-7, with a weak D call TRBD1 (5 bases). CDR1 and CDR2 from the germline V gene are SGHTA and FQGNSA. V lost 1 base and J lost 3, with 13 bases in between. CDR3 length: 15 amino acids. The CDR3 DNA follows: TGTGCCAGCAGCTTAGGGGCAGGGAAGTACTACGAGCAGTACTTC. This sequence encodes CASSLGAGKYYEQYF.

This clonotype showed up many times. The chain is built from TRBV5-6 and TRBJ2-5; 12 nucleotides align to TRBD2. Trimming took 4 bases from V and 2 from J; bases not matched to a gene: 3. Germline V CDR1 and CDR2: SGHDT, YYEEEE. CDR3 length equals 15 residues. The CDR3 sequence: CASSQGLAGQETQYF. DNA of the CDR3: TGTGCCAGCAGCCAGGGACTAGCGGGTCAAGAGACCCAGTACTTC.